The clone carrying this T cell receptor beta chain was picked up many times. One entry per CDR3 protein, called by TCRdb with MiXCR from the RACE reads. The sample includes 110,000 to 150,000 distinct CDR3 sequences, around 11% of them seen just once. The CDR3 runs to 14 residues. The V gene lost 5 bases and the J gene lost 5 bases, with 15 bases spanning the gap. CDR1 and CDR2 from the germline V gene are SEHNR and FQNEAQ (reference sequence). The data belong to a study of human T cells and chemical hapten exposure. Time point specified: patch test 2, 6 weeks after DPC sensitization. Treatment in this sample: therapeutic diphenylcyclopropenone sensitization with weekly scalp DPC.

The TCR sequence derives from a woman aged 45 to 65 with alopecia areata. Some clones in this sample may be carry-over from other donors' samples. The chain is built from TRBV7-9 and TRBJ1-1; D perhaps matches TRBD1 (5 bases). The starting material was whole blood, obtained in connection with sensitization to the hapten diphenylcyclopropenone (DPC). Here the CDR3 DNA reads TGTGCCAGCAGCAATAGTCCAGGGAGGACTGAAGCTTTCTTT. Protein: CASSNSPGRTEAFF. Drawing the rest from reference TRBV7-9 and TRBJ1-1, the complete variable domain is DTGVSQNPRHKITKRGQNVTFRCDPISEHNRLYWYRQTLGQGPEFLTYFQNEAQLEKSRLLSDRFSAERPKGSFSTLEIQRTEQGDSAMYLCASSNSPGRTEAFFGQGTRLTVV.